A selection of T cell receptor beta chains follows, all from one sample in a study of OX40 agonist ivuxolimab in advanced cancers. Profiled with immunoSEQ multiplex PCR; TCRdb holds only in-frame clones, not every one. The sample lists 45,000 to 65,000 clones, approximately 92% seen once, with 11% in the top ten. The sample was CD4+ or CD8+ T cells sorted from blood, taken in a trial of the OX40 agonist ivuxolimab. The source of these receptors is an adult with an advanced solid tumor such as melanoma, head and neck, liver or kidney cancer. The CDR3 runs from the conserved cysteine through the conserved F or W. The D gene is left open where the match is weak. Clone size is given for some rows only: seen once, a few or many times, or a class if the clone is expanded.

j_call d_call v_call clone_size cdr3_aa cdr3_nt
TRBJ1-2 . TRBV5-6 . CASSLGAGARNGYTF TGTGCCAGCAGCTTGGGAGCGGGGGCGCGAAATGGCTACACCTTC
TRBJ1-2 TRBD1 TRBV4-1 . CASSQEMGGGQVFYGYTF TGCGCCAGCAGCCAAGAGATGGGAGGAGGACAGGTTTTCTATGGCTACACCTTC
TRBJ2-6 . TRBV7-9 . CASSLWGAIGANVLTF TGTGCCAGCAGCTTATGGGGGGCTATCGGGGCCAACGTCCTGACTTTC
TRBJ2-5 . TRBV18 . CASSPQETQYF TGTGCCAGCTCACCCCAAGAGACCCAGTACTTC
TRBJ2-4 . TRBV12-5 . CASGFRKTKNIQYF TGTGCTAGTGGTTTCCGTAAAACCAAAAACATTCAGTACTTC
TRBJ1-6 TRBD1 TRBV11-2 . CASSFTGESPLHF TGTGCCAGCAGTTTCACAGGGGAATCACCCCTCCACTTT
TRBJ2-2 TRBD2 TRBV7-8 once CASSLSGRRTGELFF TGTGCCAGCAGCTTGAGCGGGAGGAGAACCGGGGAGCTGTTTTTT
TRBJ1-2 . TRBV5-3 . CARVEGGGYTF TGTGCCAGAGTGGAAGGAGGAGGCTACACCTTC
TRBJ2-7 . TRBV6-6 once CASRGSGGGRYEQYF TGTGCCAGCAGAGGGAGTGGAGGCGGTCGGTACGAGCAGTACTTC
TRBJ2-5 . TRBV4-2 . CASSQDWLQETQYF TGTGCCAGCAGCCAAGACTGGCTCCAAGAGACCCAGTACTTC
TRBJ2-5 . TRBV28 . CASSLTGRAVETQYF TGTGCCAGCAGTTTGACGGGCAGGGCCGTAGAGACCCAGTACTTC
TRBJ1-4 . TRBV11-2 . CASERGRTNEKLFF TGTGCCAGCGAGAGGGGACGGACTAATGAAAAACTGTTTTTT
TRBJ2-3 . TRBV18 once CASSSGNTQYF TGTGCCAGCTCTTCGGGAAATACGCAGTATTTT
TRBJ2-5 . TRBV19 few CASSAAHRAGETQYF TGTGCCAGTAGTGCAGCCCACAGGGCCGGGGAGACCCAGTACTTC
TRBJ2-7 . TRBV6-1 . CASSKDKSYEQYF TGTGCCAGCAGTAAAGACAAGTCCTACGAGCAGTACTTC
TRBJ2-5 TRBD1 TRBV5-1 . CASGQGKETQYF TGCGCCAGCGGACAGGGAAAAGAGACCCAGTACTTC
TRBJ2-2 . TRBV5-1 . CASSNDPWAGELFF TGCGCCAGCAGCAATGATCCATGGGCCGGGGAGCTGTTTTTT
TRBJ1-6 . TRBV28 . CASSSPSSERYNSPLHF TGTGCCAGCAGTTCCCCGAGCAGCGAAAGGTATAATTCACCCCTCCACTTT
TRBJ2-5 . TRBV28 . CASSRAAPLQETQYF TGTGCCAGCAGCCGGGCTGCGCCCCTCCAAGAGACCCAGTACTTC
TRBJ1-5 . TRBV5-5 . CASSLYTVASWGPPQHF TGTGCCAGCAGCTTGTATACCGTGGCCTCTTGGGGGCCGCCCCAGCATTTT
TRBJ2-2 . TRBV5-4 . CASSPGAGTGELFF TGTGCCAGCAGCCCCGGGGCGGGCACCGGGGAGCTGTTTTTT
TRBJ1-2 . TRBV28 . CASSFDTGTYGYTF TGTGCCAGCAGTTTTGACACAGGAACCTATGGCTACACCTTC
TRBJ2-7 . TRBV7-9 . CASSPQGGTYEQYF TGTGCCAGCAGCCCCCAGGGCGGGACCTACGAGCAGTACTTC
TRBJ2-3 . TRBV5-5 . CASSLEGGPDTQYF TGTGCCAGCAGCTTGGAGGGGGGGCCAGATACGCAGTATTTT
TRBJ1-5 . TRBV19 . CASSNTGINQPQHF TGTGCCAGTAGTAATACAGGGATCAATCAGCCCCAGCATTTT
TRBJ2-3 . TRBV28 . CASSTRWGERTDTQYF TGTGCCAGCTCAACCCGGTGGGGGGAACGCACAGATACGCAGTATTTT
TRBJ2-3 . TRBV7-2 . CASSADPTDTQYF TGTGCCAGCAGCGCGGACCCCACAGATACGCAGTATTTT
TRBJ1-4 . TRBV7-2 . CASSPGKPNEKLFF TGTGCCAGCAGTCCCGGGAAGCCTAATGAAAAACTGTTTTTT
TRBJ2-3 TRBD2 TRBV28 few CASSPLSGTALGTDTQYF TGTGCCAGCAGTCCCCTTAGCGGGACCGCCCTCGGGACAGATACGCAGTATTTT
TRBJ2-5 TRBD2 TRBV6-4 . CASSGPRSGRGETQYF TGTGCCAGCAGTGGCCCGCGTAGCGGGAGGGGGGAGACCCAGTACTTC
TRBJ2-7 TRBD1 TRBV19 . CASSSPGTGGSYEQYF TGTGCCAGTAGTAGCCCCGGGACAGGAGGGTCCTACGAGCAGTACTTC
TRBJ2-5 . TRBV6-1 once CASRGSGQETQYF TGTGCCAGCAGGGGCAGCGGCCAAGAGACCCAGTACTTC
TRBJ2-2 TRBD1 TRBV6-6 . CASTRGPTGELFF TGTGCCAGCACCAGGGGGCCTACCGGGGAGCTGTTTTTT
TRBJ2-7 . TRBV4-1 . CASSQDANSYEQYF TGCGCCAGCAGCCAAGATGCCAATTCCTACGAGCAGTACTTC
TRBJ2-7 . TRBV19 . CASSSHSRAYEQYF TGTGCCAGTAGTTCACACAGTCGGGCCTACGAGCAGTACTTC
TRBJ2-3 . TRBV11-1 . CASSRSLPGGGTDTQYF TGTGCCAGCAGCCGATCCCTCCCAGGGGGAGGTACAGATACGCAGTATTTT
TRBJ2-7 . TRBV28 . CASRANFEQYF TGTGCCAGCAGGGCCAACTTCGAGCAGTACTTC
TRBJ1-3 . TRBV5-8 . CASSLAAGLGYF TGTGCCAGCAGCTTGGCGGCAGGTCTTGGATATTTT
TRBJ2-2 . TRBV28 once CASSFITGELFF TGTGCCAGCAGTTTCATCACCGGGGAGCTGTTTTTT
TRBJ1-3 TRBD1 TRBV19 . CASTQGGLSGNTIYF TGTGCCAGCACCCAGGGGGGCCTCTCTGGAAACACCATATATTTT
TRBJ1-5 TRBD1 TRBV5-1 once CASSLVGGGQPQHF TGCGCCAGCAGCTTGGTAGGGGGCGGCCAGCCCCAGCATTTT
TRBJ2-1 . TRBV5-6 . CASSPDRGASYNEQFF TGTGCCAGCAGCCCGGATAGGGGGGCCTCCTACAATGAGCAGTTCTTC
TRBJ1-5 . TRBV10-2 . CASSEPFQPQHF TGCGCCAGCAGTGAGCCTTTTCAGCCCCAGCATTTT
TRBJ2-5 . TRBV30 . CAWTIGTPETQYF TGTGCCTGGACCATAGGAACCCCTGAGACCCAGTACTTC
TRBJ2-7 . TRBV6-4 few CANGDRREQYF TGTGCCAACGGAGACCGGCGAGAGCAGTACTTC
TRBJ1-3 . TRBV28 once CASISGKSSGNTIYF TGTGCCAGCATTTCGGGAAAAAGCTCTGGAAACACCATATATTTT
TRBJ2-3 TRBD2 TRBV7-2 . CASSTSLSSGRAPNTQYF TGTGCCAGCAGCACCTCACTATCTAGCGGGAGGGCACCAAATACGCAGTATTTT
TRBJ1-2 TRBD1 TRBV7-3 . CASSAGQGKNYGYTF TGTGCCAGCAGCGCTGGACAGGGGAAAAACTATGGCTACACCTTC
TRBJ1-1 TRBD1 TRBV7-2 once CASSLRTPGQGTTEAFF TGTGCCAGCAGCTTACGAACTCCGGGACAGGGGACCACTGAAGCTTTCTTT
TRBJ2-5 . TRBV30 . CAWTPGQETQYF TGTGCCTGGACCCCCGGCCAAGAGACCCAGTACTTC
TRBJ2-7 . TRBV19 few CASSPRTEQRYEQYF TGTGCCAGTAGTCCACGGACAGAGCAACGATACGAGCAGTACTTC